What follows are 25 T cell receptor beta chains derived from one specimen sequenced in a study of T cells in Graves' hyperthyroidism and ophthalmopathy. It was RNA transcripts that yielded the amplified TCR beta CDR3 regions. HTBI primers were employed in a first-round RT-PCR of the TCR CDR3. Each CDR3 protein gets one entry after TCRdb re-called the multiplex PCR reads with MiXCR. Of about 690,000 distinct CDR3 sequences detected, around a sixth appear once; the ten largest clones hold roughly a sixth. Sequencing was performed on blood. Receptors were obtained from a man aged 45-60 years with Graves' hyperthyroidism.

The chain links TRBV10-3 to TRBJ1-2; 10 bases fit TRBD1. Germline V gene sequence: CDR1 ENHRY, CDR2 SYGVKD. V lost 10 bases, J lost 4 bases, and 15 bases stayed unmatched. The CDR3 spans 16 residues. CDR3 sequence (DNA): TGTGCCACTGCCAGCTTAAGGACAGGGGGGGGCTATGGCTACACCTTC. It yields the protein CATASLRTGGGYGYTF.

The V gene is TRBV5-1, the J gene TRBJ1-2; a possible D gene is TRBD1 (5 bases). V gave up 6 bases and J gave up 5 bases, with 11 bases separating them. The CDR3 loop spans 12 amino acids. The germline V gene has CDR1 SGHRS and CDR2 YFSETQ. CDR3 nucleotide sequence: TGCGCCAGCACCGACAGCAAGTATGGCTACACCTTC. Its translation is CASTDSKYGYTF.

This chain connects TRBV12-3 or TRBV12-4 to TRBJ2-7; TRBD2 aligns across 10 bases. The V gene end was trimmed by 6 bases and the J gene end by 7 bases; junction bases not matched to a gene: 15. The CDR3 has 16 residues. Written as DNA, the CDR3 is TGTGCCAGCAGACGGACTAGCGGTCCCAGTTTAGAGGAGCAGTACTTC. This sequence encodes CASRRTSGPSLEEQYF.

In its sample, this clonotype was seen a few times. V and J are TRBV20-1 and TRBJ1-5; perhaps TRBD1 as D (5 bases). V was shortened by 5 bases and J by 0 bases, with 11 bases between the two germline ends. The CDR3 sequence is 14 residues long. The V gene's germline CDR1 is DFQATT and CDR2 SNEGSKA (reference sequence). CDR3 coding DNA: TGCAGTGCTGGGGGGGGTAATAGCAATCAGCCCCAGCATTTT. Its protein is CSAGGGNSNQPQHF.

In its sample, this clonotype was seen many times. This chain uses TRBV6-1 with TRBJ1-2; 10 bases fit TRBD1. V lost 6 bases and J lost 5; bases outside the gene matches: 9. The CDR3 consists of 15 residues. In germline, CDR1 is MNHNS, CDR2 SASEGT. The CDR3 DNA follows: TGTGCCAGCAGAGCTGACAGGGGGCGGGCATATGGCTACACCTTC. Translated, it gives CASRADRGRAYGYTF.

This clonotype was counted many times. This chain joins TRBV28 and TRBJ2-1, with 14 bases aligning to TRBD2. Germline CDR1 MDHEN, CDR2 SYDVKM. J was trimmed by 8 bases and V by 3 bases; bases with no gene match: 3. This CDR3 is built from 15 residues. CDR3 amino acids: CASSLGTSGSDEQFF. CDR3 bases: TGTGCCAGCAGTTTGGGGACTAGCGGGAGTGATGAGCAGTTCTTC. The variable domain in full, completed from reference TRBV28 and TRBJ2-1, reads DVKVTQSSRYLVKRTGEKVFLECVQDMDHENMFWYRQDPGLGLRLIYFSYDVKMKEKGDIPEGYSVSREKKERFSLILESASTNQTSMYLCASSLGTSGSDEQFFGPGTRLTVL.

Concerning this clonotype: Compared with germline, one end of the junction differs, possibly owing to a read error. The chain is built from TRBV28 and TRBJ1-1; TRBD1 is a possible D gene (5 bases). CDR1 and CDR2 (germline): MDHEN, SYDVKM. The CDR3 extends over 15 amino acids. CDR3 in DNA: TGTGCCAGCAGGTATCTCCGGGAGTTGGACACTGGAGCTTTCTTT. This sequence encodes CASRYLRELDTGAFF.

At least ten counts were recorded for this clonotype. The rearrangement joins TRBV7-2 to TRBJ2-3; D not certain. Germline-derived CDR1 and CDR2 are SGHTA and FQGNSA. This CDR3 is built from 14 residues. V shed 4 bases and J shed 8 bases, with 16 bases lying between them. CDR3 sequence (DNA): TGTGCCAGCAGCTCCGAACCCCGGTTCGGTACGCAGTATTTT. This gives the protein CASSSEPRFGTQYF.

This clonotype was recorded a few times. The V and J genes are TRBV5-1 and TRBJ2-7; the D is unclear. CDR3 length equals 17 residues. Trimming removed 0 bases at V and 2 bases at J, with 18 bases between. Germline V lookup: CDR1 SGHRS, CDR2 YFSETQ. The CDR3 DNA reads TGCGCCAGCAGCTTGGCAGGCGCCCCTCGGCGCGCCTACGAGCAGTACTTC. This encodes CASSLAGAPRRAYEQYF. Variable domain in full (rest from reference TRBV5-1 and TRBJ2-7): KAGVTQTPRYLIKTRGQQVTLSCSPISGHRSVSWYQQTPGQGLQFLFEYFSETQRNKGNFPGRFSGRQFSNSRSEMNVSTLELGDSALYLCASSLAGAPRRAYEQYFGPGTRLTVT.

This clonotype appeared many times. The J gene is TRBJ2-7, the V gene TRBV7-3; D gene unclear. Germline CDR1 reads SGHTA; CDR2 reads FQGTGA. The CDR3 contains 13 residues. Trimming pared 5 bases from V and 1 base from J, leaving 9 bases between. CDR3 residues: CASSRGRSYEQYF. CDR3 DNA: TGTGCCAGCAGCCGTGGACGGTCCTACGAGCAGTACTTC.

This clonotype was seen a handful of times. The V gene is TRBV24-1, the J gene TRBJ2-2; possible D gene TRBD1, 6 bases. Germline V CDR1 and CDR2: KGHDR, SFDVKD. The V and J ends lost 6 bases and 4 bases respectively, with 8 bases between them. The CDR3 consists of 13 residues. The CDR3 DNA reads TGTGCCACCAGTACAGGGAGCACCGGGGAGCTGTTTTTT. Residues: CATSTGSTGELFF.

This clonotype was counted a few times. This sequence joins TRBV4-1 and TRBJ1-5; no clear D. V lost 4 bases to trimming and J lost 4 bases, with 14 bases between them. This CDR3 is 15 amino acids long. Germline V gives CDR1 MGHRA, CDR2 YSYEKL. DNA for the CDR3: TGCGCCAGCAGCCCTTCCGCACTTTATAATCAGCCCCAGCATTTT. Residues: CASSPSALYNQPQHF.

The sample holds a few counts of this clonotype. The chain combines TRBV20-1 with TRBJ2-2; tentative D call: TRBD2 (5 bases). The CDR3 consists of 18 residues. Germline CDR1 DFQATT, CDR2 SNEGSKA (reference sequence). V shed 6 bases and J shed 4 bases, with 27 bases lying between them. CDR3: CSATPQAARYRGTGELFF. CDR3 DNA: TGCAGTGCCACACCCCAAGCGGCCCGATATCGAGGCACCGGGGAGCTGTTTTTT.

A single count supports this clonotype. The chain combines TRBV7-9 with TRBJ2-1, with a possible D match to TRBD1 (5 bases). CDR1 and CDR2 (germline): SEHNR, FQNEAQ (reference sequence). Trimming took off 7 bases at V and 3 bases at J, with 10 bases between the two ends. The CDR3 extends over 13 amino acids. For the CDR3, the DNA is TGTGCCAGCACTCCGACAGACTACAATGAGCAGTTCTTC. It translates to CASTPTDYNEQFF.

This clonotype was found a few times. The genes are TRBV29-1 and TRBJ1-4; D gene ambiguous. V lost 5 bases to trimming and J lost 5 bases, with 15 bases between them. Per germline, CDR1 SQVTM and CDR2 ANQGSEA. The CDR3 runs to 14 residues. CDR3 protein: CSVSTGSENEKLFF. CDR3 sequence (DNA): TGCAGCGTTTCAACCGGGTCGGAGAATGAAAAACTGTTTTTT. The full variable domain, completed using reference TRBV29-1 and TRBJ1-4, is SAVISQKPSRDICQRGTSLTIQCQVDSQVTMMFWYRQQPGQSLTLIATANQGSEATYESGFVIDKFPISRPNLTFSTLTVSNMSPEDSSIYLCSVSTGSENEKLFFGSGTQLSVL.

This clonotype was counted many times. The chain employs TRBV10-3 and TRBJ1-5, with a weak D call TRBD1 (6 bases). Germline loops: CDR1 ENHRY, CDR2 SYGVKD. CDR3 length: 15 residues. V lost 6 bases to trimming and J lost 6 bases, with 18 bases between them. This CDR3 reads CAIRGAGPSSQPQHF. The CDR3 DNA reads TGTGCCATCAGGGGGGCAGGGCCTTCTAGTCAGCCCCAGCATTTT.

The V call is TRBV20-1, the J call TRBJ1-1; D might be TRBD1 (5 bases). V lost 1 base, J lost 1 base, and 13 bases lay in between. The CDR3 covers 15 residues. Looked up from germline, CDR1 is DFQATT and CDR2 is SNEGSKA (reference sequence). The CDR3 DNA reads TGCAGTGCTAGAGGAACGGGACTCGGGAACACTGAAGCTTTCTTT. Protein product: CSARGTGLGNTEAFF.

This clonotype has a count of ten or more. The V call is TRBV2, the J call TRBJ2-7, with 9 nucleotides matching TRBD2. From germline, CDR1 is SNHLY and CDR2 FYNNEI. After removal of 3 bases from V and 3 bases from J, the junction contained 9 bases not matched to a gene. This CDR3 is 16 amino acids long. This chain's CDR3 is CASSEAGGALVYEQYF. The CDR3 bases are TGTGCCAGCAGTGAGGCGGGGGGGGCGCTGGTCTACGAGCAGTACTTC.

As regards this clonotype: With a much larger clone just one base away, this may be a read error. The chain couples TRBV6-5 to TRBJ1-3; no clear D. Trimming took 8 bases from V and 0 from J, leaving 17 bases between them. The CDR3 runs 16 residues. From germline, CDR1 is MNHEY and CDR2 SVGAGI. CDR3 bases: TGTGCCAGCGGAAGGAGGAGGAAAGACTCTGGAAACACCATATATTTT. It specifies CASGRRRKDSGNTIYF.

This clonotype was counted ten times or more. The chain links TRBV6-1 to TRBJ2-5; D perhaps matches TRBD2 (7 bases). The germline gives CDR1 MNHNS, CDR2 SASEGT. Trimming removed 8 bases at V and 4 bases at J, with 17 bases between. The CDR3 is made up of 14 amino acids. As DNA, the CDR3 is TGTGCCAGCTTAGGAGGGGGGGCTGGAGAGACCCAGTACTTC. It translates to CASLGGGAGETQYF.

This clonotype has at least ten counts. CDR3 amino acids: CASGAADSRYGYTF. The CDR3 DNA sequence: TGTGCCAGCGGGGCAGCGGACAGTCGCTATGGCTACACCTTC. The chain couples TRBV6-1 to TRBJ1-2; tentatively, D is TRBD1 (6 bases). CDR3 length: 14 residues. Trimming took off 8 bases at V and 4 bases at J, with 17 bases between the two ends. Germline V gives CDR1 MNHNS, CDR2 SASEGT.

Many counts were recorded for this clonotype. The V and J genes are TRBV5-5 and TRBJ1-2, with D unresolved. CDR3 length: 14 amino acids. V was shortened by 0 bases and J by 4 bases, with 10 bases between the two germline ends. Looked up from germline, CDR1 is SGHKS and CDR2 is YYEKEE (reference sequence). The CDR3 loop reads CASSLVGDSYGYTF. Written as DNA, the CDR3 is TGTGCCAGCAGCTTGGTCGGGGATTCCTATGGCTACACCTTC. Filled out from reference TRBV5-5 and TRBJ1-2, the complete variable domain reads DAGVTQSPTHLIKTRGQQVTLRCSPISGHKSVSWYQQVLGQGPQFIFQYYEKEERGRGNFPDRFSARQFPNYSSELNVNALLLGDSALYLCASSLVGDSYGYTFGSGTRLTVV.

This sequence joins TRBV6-2 or TRBV6-3 and TRBJ2-7, with 7 bases that match TRBD2. The germline CDR1 and CDR2 sequences are MNHEY and SVGEGT. Trimming at V came to 7 bases and at J to 6 bases, leaving 15 bases not matched to a gene. This CDR3 has 15 residues. CDR3 coding DNA: TGTGCCAGCACAAAATCGGCGGGAGAGTGGTGCGAGCAGTACTTC. Its protein is CASTKSAGEWCEQYF.

This clonotype occurred many times. The rearrangement uses TRBV12-5 and TRBJ1-3, with 7 bases aligning to TRBD1. The CDR3 is made up of 16 amino acids. Germline trimming cut 7 bases from V and 2 bases from J; bases unmatched to any gene: 11. Germline V gives CDR1 LGHNT, CDR2 FRNRAP. Here the CDR3 reads CASAPGSTGTGNTIYF. The CDR3 DNA reads as TGTGCTAGTGCCCCAGGCTCGACAGGGACTGGAAACACCATATATTTT.

The rearrangement uses TRBV20-1 and TRBJ2-1, with D perhaps matching TRBD1 (6 bases). Germline V lookup: CDR1 DFQATT, CDR2 SNEGSKA (reference sequence). The CDR3 runs 14 residues. Trimming cost V 4 bases and J 3 bases, with 13 bases left between them. The CDR3 loop is CSAKVGTNYNEQFF. CDR3 nucleotide sequence: TGCAGTGCTAAGGTCGGGACAAACTACAATGAGCAGTTCTTC.